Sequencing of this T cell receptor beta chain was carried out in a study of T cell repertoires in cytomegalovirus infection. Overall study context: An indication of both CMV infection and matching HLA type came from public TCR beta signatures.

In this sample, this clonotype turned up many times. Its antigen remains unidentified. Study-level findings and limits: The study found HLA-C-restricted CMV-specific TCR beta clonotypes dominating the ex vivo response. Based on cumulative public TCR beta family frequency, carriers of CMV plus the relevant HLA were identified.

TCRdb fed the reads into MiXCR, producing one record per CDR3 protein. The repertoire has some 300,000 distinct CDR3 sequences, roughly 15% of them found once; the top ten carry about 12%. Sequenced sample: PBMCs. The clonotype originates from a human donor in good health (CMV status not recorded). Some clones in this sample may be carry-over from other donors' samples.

Here the CDR3 reads CASRSGRGPYEQYF. CDR3 in DNA: TGTGCCAGCAGGTCTGGCAGGGGCCCCTACGAGCAGTACTTC. This chain uses TRBV7-2 with TRBJ2-7; TRBD1 might be the D (6 bases). V lost 6 bases and J lost 2, with 14 bases in between. This CDR3 has 14 residues. CDR1 SGHTA and CDR2 FQGNSA come from the germline V gene.